This T cell receptor (beta chain) was captured in a study of T-cell memory formation after mild COVID-19. With constant-segment primers, 5'RACE yielded cDNA libraries of TCR alpha and TCR beta that carried sample barcodes and UMIs. TCRdb used MiXCR to reprocess the 5' RACE reads, holding one entry per CDR3 protein. The data hold hundreds of thousands of distinct CDR3 sequences, with around a quarter observed a single time. This clonotype was found a few times. Its target is not known. The CDR3 contains 16 residues. From germline, CDR1 is SGHRS and CDR2 YFSETQ. The V end was cut by 3 bases, the J end by 5 bases, with 18 bases between. Whole-study findings and limits: The second-wave clones peaking on day 37 were not confirmed as SARS-CoV-2-specific. For contracting clones, CD4+ ones sat mainly in CM and EM, CD8+ in EMRA.

Sequenced sample: PBMCs or a T cell subset sorted from them (not recorded which). The chain uses TRBV5-1 and TRBJ2-1; a possible D gene is TRBD1 (6 bases). This TCR derives from an adult woman who had mild COVID-19 (a few samples of this study predate the infection). Cell type and time point are not known. CDR3 amino acids: CASSWVEGTLNNEQFF. The DNA for the CDR3 is TGCGCCAGCAGCTGGGTCGAGGGGACACTTAACAATGAGCAGTTCTTC.